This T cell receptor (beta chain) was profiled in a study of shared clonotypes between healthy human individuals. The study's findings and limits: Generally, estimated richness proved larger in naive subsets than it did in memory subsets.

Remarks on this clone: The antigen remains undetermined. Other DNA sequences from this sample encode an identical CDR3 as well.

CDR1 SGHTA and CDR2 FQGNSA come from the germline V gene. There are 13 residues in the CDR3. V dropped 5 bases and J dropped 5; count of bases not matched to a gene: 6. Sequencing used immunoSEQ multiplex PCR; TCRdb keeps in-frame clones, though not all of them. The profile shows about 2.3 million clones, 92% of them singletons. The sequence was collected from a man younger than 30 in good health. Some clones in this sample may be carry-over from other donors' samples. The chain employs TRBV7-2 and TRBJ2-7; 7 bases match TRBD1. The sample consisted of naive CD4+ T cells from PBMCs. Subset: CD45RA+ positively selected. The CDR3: CASSRRGGHEQYF. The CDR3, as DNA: TGTGCCAGCAGCCGGAGAGGGGGCCACGAGCAGTACTTC.